The 27 T cell receptor beta chains below all came from one sample that was sequenced in a study of T-cell memory formation after mild COVID-19. MiXCR, applied by TCRdb to the 5' RACE reads, yields one record per CDR3 protein. Of about 110,000 distinct CDR3 sequences listed, 18% are singletons. The specimen was PBMCs or a T cell subset sorted from them (not recorded which). Receptors were obtained from a man between 18 and 35 years old who had mild COVID-19 (a few samples of this study predate the infection). Cell type and time point are not known.

The V gene is TRBV12-3 or TRBV12-4, the J gene TRBJ2-6; D is undetermined. The germline V and J ends were trimmed by 6 bases and 4 bases, with 13 bases remaining between them. The CDR3 spans 15 residues. The CDR3 here is CASSETATGANVLTF. The DNA of the CDR3 is TGTGCCAGCAGCGAAACAGCGACAGGGGCCAACGTCCTGACTTTC.

The chain couples TRBV29-1 to TRBJ2-1; no reliable D call. The CDR3 is 12 amino acids. Germline V gives CDR1 SQVTM, CDR2 ANQGSEA. With 2 bases removed from V and 6 bases from J, the gap between germline ends came to 8 bases. The CDR3 reads CSVESNRNEQFF. The CDR3 region has the DNA TGCAGCGTTGAATCAAACCGCAATGAGCAGTTCTTC.

This clonotype occurred many times. The J gene is TRBJ2-3, the V gene TRBV5-1; 8 bases line up with TRBD1. The CDR3 spans 15 residues. V gave up 4 bases and J gave up 2 bases; unmatched junction bases: 6. Per germline, CDR1 SGHRS and CDR2 YFSETQ. CDR3 loop: CASSVQGAPTDTQYF. The CDR3 DNA follows: TGCGCCAGCAGCGTCCAGGGGGCCCCCACAGATACGCAGTATTTT.

This clonotype was detected many times. This chain uses TRBV7-2 with TRBJ2-3; no reliable D call. With 5 bases removed from V and 0 bases from J, the gap between germline ends came to 9 bases. Germline CDR1 and CDR2: SGHTA and FQGNSA. This CDR3 is 14 amino acids long. CDR3 sequence: CASSPGLSTDTQYF. The CDR3 region has the DNA TGTGCCAGCAGCCCCGGGCTCAGCACAGATACGCAGTATTTT.

A few counts support this clonotype. V is TRBV10-3 and J is TRBJ2-7; no firm D call. From germline, CDR1 is ENHRY and CDR2 SYGVKD. The CDR3 extends over 15 amino acids. Trimming removed 2 bases at V and 2 bases at J, with 13 bases between. The CDR3 DNA reads TGTGCCATCAGTGAGCGGGCACAGAAAACCTACGAGCAGTACTTC. Translated: CAISERAQKTYEQYF.

This clonotype occurred many times. The V call is TRBV4-2, the J call TRBJ2-1; 10 nucleotides agree with TRBD2. The germline gives CDR1 LGHNA, CDR2 YNFKEQ. Trimming removed 0 bases from V and 4 bases from J; junction bases left unmatched: 3. The CDR3 totals 16 residues. The CDR3 is CASSQDPAGGYNEQFF. The CDR3 region has the DNA TGTGCCAGCAGCCAAGATCCAGCGGGGGGGTACAATGAGCAGTTCTTC.

The chain carries TRBV6-6 and TRBJ1-5, with 8 bases lining up with TRBD1. Germline lookup yields CDR1 MNHNY and CDR2 SVGAGI (reference sequence). The CDR3 sequence is 16 residues long. The V and J ends lost 5 bases and 6 bases, in that order; junction bases with no gene match: 12. CDR3 bases: TGTGCCAGCAGTGGGAACAGGGGGTGGTCTTTTCAGCCCCAGCATTTT. It yields the protein CASSGNRGWSFQPQHF.

Worth noting for this clonotype: A much larger clone sits a single nucleotide away, making a read error possible. The rearrangement links TRBV7-2 to TRBJ2-7; D may match TRBD1 or TRBD2 (5 bases each). CDR3 length equals 13 residues. Germline values: CDR1 SGHTA, CDR2 FQGNSA. CDR3 nucleotides: TGTGCCAGCTGCTTACGTCGTGGGGGCGAGCAGTACGTC. This encodes CASCLRRGGEQYV.

Of note for this clonotype: The junction does not match germline at one end; this may be a read error. The rearrangement uses TRBV24-1 and TRBJ2-2, with D unclear. Germline CDR1 KGHDR, CDR2 SFDVKD. The CDR3 is 12 residues long. CDR3 sequence (DNA): TGTGCCACCAGTGAAGACACGGGGGAGCTGTTTTTT. Translated, it gives CATSEDTGELFF.

This clonotype has a handful of counts. V usage is TRBV7-3 and J usage is TRBJ2-1; 8 nucleotides align to TRBD2. Germline CDR1 and CDR2: SGHTA and FQGTGA. The V gene end was trimmed by 5 bases and the J gene end by 8 bases; junction bases not matched to a gene: 8. This CDR3 contains 14 residues. Here the CDR3 DNA reads TGTGCCAGCAGCCCTAGCGGGTCTACCCATGAGCAGTTCTTC. Protein: CASSPSGSTHEQFF. Full variable domain (remainder filled in from reference TRBV7-3 and TRBJ2-1): GAGVSQTPSNKVTEKGKYVELRCDPISGHTALYWYRQSLGQGPEFLIYFQGTGAADDSGLPNDRFFAVRPEGSVSTLKIQRTERGDSAVYLCASSPSGSTHEQFFGPGTRLTVL.

This clonotype has more than one count but fewer than ten. The chain joins TRBV6-5 to TRBJ1-2, with TRBD1 matching 11 bases. This CDR3 is built from 15 residues. Unmatched junction bases numbered 4, after V lost 4 bases and J lost 3 bases. Germline lookup yields CDR1 MNHEY and CDR2 SVGAGI. The CDR3 region has the DNA TGTGCCAGCAGTTGGGGACAGGGGGGAGACTATGGCTACACCTTC. Residues: CASSWGQGGDYGYTF.

The chain carries TRBV7-3 and TRBJ2-1, with D perhaps TRBD2 (5 bases). The CDR3 runs to 15 residues. The germline gives CDR1 SGHTA, CDR2 FQGTGA. Trimming took off 2 bases at V and 0 bases at J, with 8 bases between the two ends. CDR3 amino acids: CASSLSLASYNEQFF. CDR3 bases: TGTGCCAGCAGCTTATCCCTAGCCTCCTACAATGAGCAGTTCTTC.

J is TRBJ2-1 and V is TRBV6-1; 8 bases are a match to TRBD1. The CDR3 contains 15 residues. Germline lookup yields CDR1 MNHNS and CDR2 SASEGT. With 6 bases clipped from V and 8 bases from J, the junction kept 12 bases outside the gene matches. CDR3 region: CASRHPHQGAYEQFF. CDR3 DNA: TGTGCCAGCAGGCACCCGCATCAGGGGGCTTATGAGCAGTTCTTC.

CDR3 in amino acids: CASSLEGGPYTGELFF. In DNA form, the CDR3 reads TGTGCCAGCAGCTTAGAAGGGGGACCATACACCGGGGAGCTGTTTTTT. The chain combines TRBV7-3 with TRBJ2-2, with D perhaps matching TRBD1 (6 bases). The CDR3 has 16 amino acids. Germline loops: CDR1 SGHTA, CDR2 FQGTGA. V was shortened by 2 bases and J by 3 bases, with 13 bases between the two germline ends.

This clonotype was seen more than once but under ten times. The chain combines TRBV6-2 or TRBV6-3 with TRBJ2-1; 13 nucleotides align to TRBD2. Losses at the gene ends were 6 bases for V and 10 bases for J; bases not matched to a gene: 12. The CDR3 covers 16 residues. The V gene's germline CDR1 is MNHEY and CDR2 SVGEGT. The DNA of the CDR3 is TGTGCCAGCAGCTTTCCCAGGACTAGCGGGGGCTTAGAGCAGTTCTTC. Amino acid sequence: CASSFPRTSGGLEQFF.

DNA for the CDR3: TGTGCCAGCAGTTGGGGGGCACTAGGGCAGTTCTTC. This encodes CASSWGALGQFF. The chain recombines TRBV6-2 or TRBV6-3 with TRBJ2-1; the D gene could be TRBD1 or TRBD2 (6 bases each). Looked up from germline, CDR1 is MNHEY and CDR2 is SVGEGT. Trimming cost V 4 bases and J 12 bases, with 13 bases left between them. The length of the CDR3 is 12 residues.

The chain carries TRBV9 and TRBJ1-2, with TRBD1 as a possible D gene (5 bases). V was trimmed by 0 bases and J by 2 bases, leaving 8 bases between them. Germline V gives CDR1 SGDLS, CDR2 YYNGEE. The length of the CDR3 is 14 residues. This CDR3 reads CASSVGRANYGYTF. CDR3 sequence (DNA): TGTGCCAGCAGCGTAGGCAGGGCCAACTATGGCTACACCTTC. Full variable domain (missing parts from reference TRBV9 and TRBJ1-2): DSGVTQTPKHLITATGQRVTLRCSPRSGDLSVYWYQQSLDQGLQFLIQYYNGEERAKGNILERFSAQQFPDLHSELNLSSLELGDSALYFCASSVGRANYGYTFGSGTRLTVV.

This clonotype was detected only a few times. V and J are TRBV6-1 and TRBJ2-7; D unclear. This CDR3 has 13 residues. Germline V gene sequence: CDR1 MNHNS, CDR2 SASEGT. The germline V and J ends were trimmed by 2 bases and 0 bases, with 5 bases remaining between them. In DNA form, the CDR3 reads TGTGCCAGCAGTGAACAGCGCTCCTACGAGCAGTACTTC. It is translated as CASSEQRSYEQYF.

This CDR3 is CASSPYGTAPYNEQFF. In DNA form, the CDR3 reads TGTGCCAGCTCGCCCTACGGGACAGCCCCCTACAATGAGCAGTTCTTC. The chain joins TRBV18 to TRBJ2-1, with 7 bases matching TRBD1. The CDR3 consists of 16 residues. The germline V gene has CDR1 KGHSH and CDR2 LQKENI. V lost 6 bases and J lost 2; bases outside the gene matches: 10.

This clonotype was seen only a few times. The chain links TRBV29-1 to TRBJ2-3; 7 bases map to TRBD2. V lost 3 bases and J lost 6; bases outside the gene matches: 9. Germline V gene sequence: CDR1 SQVTM, CDR2 ANQGSEA. CDR3 length: 14 residues. The DNA of the CDR3 is TGCAGCGTTGATAACGGGGGGTTAACGGATACGCAGTATTTT. This codes for CSVDNGGLTDTQYF.

This clonotype was detected a few times. One junction end does not reproduce the germline sequence, and a read error may be involved. This chain uses TRBV20-1 with TRBJ1-5; D is perhaps TRBD1 (5 bases). The CDR3 extends over 13 amino acids. Germline CDR1 DFQATT, CDR2 SNEGSKA (reference sequence). In DNA, the CDR3 is TGCAGTGCCAGAGGGGCGAGCAATCAGCCCCAGCATTTT. Encoded protein: CSARGASNQPQHF.

In this sample, this clonotype turned up many times. The chain uses TRBV2 and TRBJ2-3; a possible D gene is TRBD2 (5 bases). Trimming cost V 1 base and J 5 bases, with 7 bases left between them. The CDR3 has 13 residues. CDR1 and CDR2 from the germline V gene are SNHLY and FYNNEI. CDR3: CASSEDRGDTQYF. CDR3 DNA sequence: TGTGCCAGCAGTGAAGATCGGGGAGATACGCAGTATTTT.

In this sample, this clonotype turned up a few times. V usage is TRBV7-8 and J usage is TRBJ1-6; 7 bases fit TRBD1. Per germline, CDR1 SGHVS and CDR2 FQNEAQ. Unmatched junction bases numbered 8, after V lost 5 bases and J lost 1 base. The CDR3 is 17 amino acids. Here the CDR3 DNA reads TGTGCCAGCAGCCCGCGGACAGGAGGATCCTATAATTCACCCCTCCACTTT. Translation: CASSPRTGGSYNSPLHF.

This clonotype was seen many times. The rearrangement uses TRBV6-6 and TRBJ2-1, with TRBD2 matching 11 bases. The length of the CDR3 is 16 residues. Germline assignment: CDR1 MNHNY and CDR2 SVGAGI (reference sequence). J lost 4 bases, V lost 4 bases, and 6 bases had no gene match. CDR3 nucleotides: TGTGCCAGCAGTTTAGCGGGGGGGCTGAGGTACAATGAGCAGTTCTTC. It codes for CASSLAGGLRYNEQFF.

This clonotype turned up a few times. The V call is TRBV20-1, the J call TRBJ2-7, with TRBD2 matching over 12 bases. CDR1 and CDR2 from the germline V gene are DFQATT and SNEGSKA (reference sequence). The CDR3 is 16 amino acids. Trimming at V came to 2 bases and at J to 6 bases, leaving 11 bases not matched to a gene. The CDR3 nucleotides are TGCAGTGCTAGACTGGACTCTAGCGGGGGGGCCTTCGAGCAGTACTTC. This sequence encodes CSARLDSSGGAFEQYF.

V is TRBV5-1 and J is TRBJ2-5; D unresolved. Trimming pared 5 bases from V and 3 bases from J, leaving 14 bases between. The CDR3 sequence is 14 residues long. CDR1 and CDR2 (germline): SGHRS, YFSETQ. In DNA, the CDR3 is TGCGCCAGCAGTTACCCGGGCTCAAAAGAGACCCAGTACTTC. It is translated as CASSYPGSKETQYF.

This clonotype has more than one count but fewer than ten. The chain is built from TRBV5-1 and TRBJ2-3; D may match TRBD1 or TRBD2 (5 bases each). The germline V gene encodes CDR1 SGHRS and CDR2 YFSETQ. Between the trimmed V and J ends, which lost 5 bases and 0 bases, there was a span of 13 bases. The CDR3 has 15 amino acids. CDR3 amino acids: CASSRTGRSTDTQYF. The CDR3, as DNA: TGCGCCAGCAGTCGAACGGGGCGAAGCACAGATACGCAGTATTTT.